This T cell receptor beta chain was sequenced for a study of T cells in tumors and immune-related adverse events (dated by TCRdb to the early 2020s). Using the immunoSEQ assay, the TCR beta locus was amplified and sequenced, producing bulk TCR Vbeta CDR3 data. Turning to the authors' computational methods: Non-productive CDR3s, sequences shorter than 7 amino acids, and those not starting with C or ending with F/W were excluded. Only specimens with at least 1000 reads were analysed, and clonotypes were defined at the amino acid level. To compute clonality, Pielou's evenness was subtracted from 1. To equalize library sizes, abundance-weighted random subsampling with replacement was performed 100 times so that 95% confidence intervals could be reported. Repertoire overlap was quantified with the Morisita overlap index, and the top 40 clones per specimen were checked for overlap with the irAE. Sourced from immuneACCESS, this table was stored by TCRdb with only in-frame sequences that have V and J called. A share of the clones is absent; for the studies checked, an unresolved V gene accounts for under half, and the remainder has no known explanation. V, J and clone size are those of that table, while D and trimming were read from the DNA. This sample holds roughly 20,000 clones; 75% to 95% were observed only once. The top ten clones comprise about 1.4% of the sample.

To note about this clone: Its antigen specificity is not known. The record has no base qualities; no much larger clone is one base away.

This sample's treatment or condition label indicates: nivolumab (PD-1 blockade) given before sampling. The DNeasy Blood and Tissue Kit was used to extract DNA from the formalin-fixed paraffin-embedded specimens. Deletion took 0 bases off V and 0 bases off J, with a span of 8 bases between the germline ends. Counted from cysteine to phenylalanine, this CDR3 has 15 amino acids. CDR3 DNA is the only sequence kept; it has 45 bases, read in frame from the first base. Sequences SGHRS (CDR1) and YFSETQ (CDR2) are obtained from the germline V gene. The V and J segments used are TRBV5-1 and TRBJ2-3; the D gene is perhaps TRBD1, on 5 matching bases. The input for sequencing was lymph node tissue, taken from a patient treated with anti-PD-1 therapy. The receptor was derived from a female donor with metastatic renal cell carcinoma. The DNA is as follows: TGCGCCAGCAGCTTGGCAGGGCCTAGCACAGATACGCAGTATTTT. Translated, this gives CASSLAGPSTDTQYF.